The 13 T cell receptor beta chains reported below all come from one sample, sequenced in a study of T cell responses to AZD1222 COVID-19 vaccine. Data came from immunoSEQ multiplex PCR; TCRdb stores just in-frame clones and leaves some out. The sample includes roughly 120,000 clones, approximately 90% of them seen just once. Specimen: peripheral blood, collected 28 days after the second AZD1222 dose. These receptor sequences come from an adult who received the AZD1222 COVID-19 vaccine.

This chain connects TRBV28 to TRBJ1-4; D unresolved. V was shortened by 2 bases and J by 7 bases, with 5 bases between the two germline ends. CDR3 length: 12 residues. Germline V gene sequence: CDR1 MDHEN, CDR2 SYDVKM. The CDR3 DNA is TGTGCCAGCAGTTTAGTGTCTGAAAAACTGTTTTTT. Translation gives CASSLVSEKLFF. The whole variable domain, remainder taken from reference TRBV28 and TRBJ1-4, is DVKVTQSSRYLVKRTGEKVFLECVQDMDHENMFWYRQDPGLGLRLIYFSYDVKMKEKGDIPEGYSVSREKKERFSLILESASTNQTSMYLCASSLVSEKLFFGSGTQLSVL.

The chain joins TRBV27 to TRBJ1-2; TRBD1 aligns across 8 bases. The junction had 10 bases not matched to a gene; V was cut back by 6 bases and J by 7 bases. Germline CDR1 is MNHEY and CDR2 is SMNVEV (reference sequence). The CDR3 is 14 residues long. The CDR3 DNA reads TGTGCCAGCAGGAACGCCGGGACAGGCAGTGGCTACACCTTC. It encodes CASRNAGTGSGYTF.

The rearrangement links TRBV6-2 or TRBV6-3 to TRBJ2-7; D remains unclear. V lost 1 base and J 6 bases, leaving 4 bases between the germline ends. In germline, CDR1 is MNHEY, CDR2 SVGEGT. The CDR3 is 11 amino acids. The CDR3 sequence is CASSYYSEQYF. The CDR3 coding sequence is TGTGCCAGCAGTTACTATTCCGAGCAGTACTTC.

CDR3 nucleotides: TGTGCCAGCAATCCGGCGGGAGCGATAGCCCACGAGCAGTACTTC. Its translation is CASNPAGAIAHEQYF. The rearrangement uses TRBV7-3 and TRBJ2-7, with 7 positions matching TRBD2. CDR3 size: 15 residues. The V gene end was trimmed by 7 bases and the J gene end by 5 bases; junction bases not matched to a gene: 14. Germline CDR1 reads SGHTA; CDR2 reads FQGTGA. Looking up the rest from reference TRBV7-3 and TRBJ2-7 gives the full variable domain: GAGVSQTPSNKVTEKGKYVELRCDPISGHTALYWYRQSLGQGPEFLIYFQGTGAADDSGLPNDRFFAVRPEGSVSTLKIQRTERGDSAVYLCASNPAGAIAHEQYFGPGTRLTVT.

The genes are TRBV13 and TRBJ2-7, with D possibly being TRBD2 (6 bases). The V end was cut by 4 bases, the J end by 0 bases, with 19 bases between. CDR1 and CDR2 from the germline V gene are PRHDT and FYEKMQ (reference sequence). The CDR3 sequence is 17 residues long. DNA of the CDR3: TGTGCCAGCAGCTCATTTGGGACTCCCAGGAGCTCCTACGAGCAGTACTTC. It codes for CASSSFGTPRSSYEQYF.

For the CDR3, the DNA is TGTGCCAGCAGGGGCCCCGGGACAGGGGTTTACTACGAGCAGTACTTC. Protein product: CASRGPGTGVYYEQYF. This chain links TRBV7-2 with TRBJ2-7; 10 positions match TRBD1. The CDR3 is 16 residues long. Trimming removed 6 bases from V and 3 bases from J; junction bases left unmatched: 11. Per the germline V gene, CDR1 is SGHTA and CDR2 is FQGNSA.

The rearrangement joins TRBV7-6 to TRBJ2-3; TRBD2 agrees at 9 bases. Losses at the gene ends were 5 bases for V and 2 bases for J; bases not matched to a gene: 8. The CDR3 runs 16 residues. The germline V gene encodes CDR1 SGHVS and CDR2 FNYEAQ. In DNA, the CDR3 is TGTGCCAGCAGCCCCAGGGGACTAGCCCTCACAGATACGCAGTATTTT. Protein sequence: CASSPRGLALTDTQYF.

J is TRBJ1-6 and V is TRBV6-5; 7 nucleotides match TRBD1. Looked up from germline, CDR1 is MNHEY and CDR2 is SVGAGI. Unmatched junction bases numbered 3, after V lost 4 bases and J lost 0 bases. The CDR3 sequence is 16 residues long. The CDR3 bases are TGTGCCAGCAGTTTTCGGACAGGCTCCTATAATTCACCCCTCCACTTT. It specifies CASSFRTGSYNSPLHF.

The chain is built from TRBV19 and TRBJ2-7; no firm D call. CDR3 length: 12 amino acids. V dropped 7 bases and J dropped 1 base, with 8 bases sitting between them. The germline V gene has CDR1 LNHDA and CDR2 SQIVND (reference sequence). CDR3 bases: TGTGCCAGTAATGGTCGTTCCTACGAGCAGTACTTC. This encodes CASNGRSYEQYF.

The chain couples TRBV11-1 to TRBJ2-7, with 11 positions matching TRBD2. Trimming at V came to 1 base and at J to 3 bases, leaving 2 bases not matched to a gene. CDR3 length: 15 residues. Germline assignment: CDR1 SGHAT and CDR2 FQDESV (reference sequence). This CDR3 is CASSLGGTSGYEQYF. CDR3 coding DNA: TGTGCCAGCAGCTTAGGGGGGACTAGCGGCTACGAGCAGTACTTC.

The chain joins TRBV9 to TRBJ2-1; D uncertain. This CDR3 contains 12 residues. Per the germline V gene, CDR1 is SGDLS and CDR2 is YYNGEE. V lost 1 base and J 6 bases, leaving 5 bases between the germline ends. The CDR3 DNA is TGTGCCAGCAGCGTATCTGGCAATGAGCAGTTCTTC. Residues: CASSVSGNEQFF.

J is TRBJ1-1 and V is TRBV6-1; no clear D. Germline V gives CDR1 MNHNS, CDR2 SASEGT. The CDR3 is made up of 17 amino acids. V was trimmed by 1 base and J by 4 bases, leaving 19 bases between them. The CDR3 spells CASSEGGWIGIGTEAFF. The CDR3 nucleotides are TGTGCCAGCAGTGAAGGGGGATGGATAGGGATCGGCACTGAAGCTTTCTTT.

The chain couples TRBV5-1 to TRBJ2-7; 14 positions match TRBD2. The CDR3 consists of 18 residues. The germline V gene encodes CDR1 SGHRS and CDR2 YFSETQ. Trimming cost V 3 bases and J 6 bases; bases outside gene matches: 14. Written as DNA, the CDR3 is TGCGCCAGCAGCTACATGACAGGGACTAGCGGGAGAGGTGGCGAGCAGTACTTC. This sequence encodes CASSYMTGTSGRGGEQYF.